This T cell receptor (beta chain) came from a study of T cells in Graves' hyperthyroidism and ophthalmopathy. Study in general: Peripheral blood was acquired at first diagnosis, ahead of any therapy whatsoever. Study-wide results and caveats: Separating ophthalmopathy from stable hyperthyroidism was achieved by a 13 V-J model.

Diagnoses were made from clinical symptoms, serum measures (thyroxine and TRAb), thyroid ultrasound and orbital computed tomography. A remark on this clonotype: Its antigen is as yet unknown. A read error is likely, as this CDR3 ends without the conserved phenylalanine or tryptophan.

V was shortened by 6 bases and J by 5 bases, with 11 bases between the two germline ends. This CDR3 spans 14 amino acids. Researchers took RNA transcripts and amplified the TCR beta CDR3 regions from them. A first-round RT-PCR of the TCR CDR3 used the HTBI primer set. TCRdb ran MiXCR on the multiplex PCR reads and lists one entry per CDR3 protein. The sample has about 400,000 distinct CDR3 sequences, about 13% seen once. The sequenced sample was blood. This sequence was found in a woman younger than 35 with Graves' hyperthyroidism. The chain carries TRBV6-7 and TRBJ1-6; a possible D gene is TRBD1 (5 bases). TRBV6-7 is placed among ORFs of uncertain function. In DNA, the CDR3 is TGTGCCAGCAGGACCCGGGGGGATAATTCACCCCTCCACTCT. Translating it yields CASRTRGDNSPLHS.